The source of this T cell receptor beta chain is a study of shared clonotypes between healthy human individuals. Some clones are missing from TCRdb's copy, which holds only in-frame ones; the method was immunoSEQ multiplex PCR. The data contain approximately 2.4 million clones, around 95% of them seen just once; the ten biggest clones take up less than 0.15%. Trimming took 7 bases from V and 3 from J; bases not matched to a gene: 7. The CDR3 runs to 14 residues. Germline values: CDR1 SGDLS, CDR2 YYNGEE. Sequencing was carried out using naive CD4+ T cells sorted from blood. Sample subset: CD45RA+ positively selected. The chain links TRBV9 to TRBJ2-3; 8 positions agree with TRBD1. The TCR was taken from a man in his late teens or twenties in good health. The CDR3, as DNA: TGTGCCAGCTCCAGGACAGGGAGGACAGATACGCAGTATTTT. Protein: CASSRTGRTDTQYF.